This T cell receptor (beta chain) was observed in a study of CD8+CD57+ T cells in acquired aplastic anemia. Study at large: Roughly 3 ug was the average amount of DNA from sorted CD4+ and CD8+ cells. CD4+ cells from healthy donors averaged about 10 million reads.

Whole-study results and caveats: No significant patient-versus-control difference appeared in CD8+ Simpson's diversity. In common between the patients and the controls were twenty-nine CD8+ CDR3 sequences.

TCR beta VDJ and CDR3 profiles were obtained from a genomic DNA template. MiXCR, run by TCRdb on the reads, gives a single entry per CDR3 protein. Of some 180,000 distinct CDR3 sequences detected, approximately 46% appear once; the ten largest clones hold approximately 3%. CDR3 length: 14 amino acids. The germline V gene has CDR1 MRHNA and CDR2 SNTAGT. V gave up 11 bases and J gave up 7 bases; unmatched junction bases: 8. This clonotype was counted many times. Its antigen is unidentified. The genes are TRBV6-4 and TRBJ2-1; 13 bases align to TRBD2. The TCR was taken from a human donor in good health. The sample taken for sequencing was sorted CD4+, CD8+, or CD8+CD57+ T cells (not recorded which) from PBMCs. Here the CDR3 DNA reads TGTGCCCGTGGACTAGCGGGAGAGAATAATGAGCAGTTCTTC. Protein: CARGLAGENNEQFF.